At least ten counts were recorded for the clone carrying this TCR beta chain. The data were obtained in a study of T-cell memory formation after mild COVID-19. TCRdb independently ran MiXCR on the 5' RACE reads; one entry per CDR3 protein. The sample holds more than 350,000 distinct CDR3 sequences, approximately 15% seen once. The CDR3 has 15 amino acids. The germline CDR1 and CDR2 sequences are SGHRS and YFSETQ. The J segment lost 6 bases and the V segment lost 3 bases, leaving 8 bases of the junction unmatched. Sequenced material: PBMCs or a T cell subset sorted from them (not recorded which). The V call is TRBV5-1, the J call TRBJ2-2, with 7 bases matching TRBD1. The receptor was derived from a man between 18 and 29 years old who had mild COVID-19 (a few samples of this study predate the infection). Cell type and time point are not known. As DNA, the CDR3 is TGCGCCAGCAGCTCCGGCCGGACAGGAGCCGGGGAGCTGTTTTTT. Residues: CASSSGRTGAGELFF.